This T cell receptor (beta chain) was identified during a study of regulatory T cells in long-lasting Graves disease. Overall study: Patients met the persistent Graves' disease definition after over 5 years of antithyroid drugs with positive TSH receptor antibodies. Findings and limits, study-wide: Persistent cases favored TRBV28, TRBJ1-2 and TRBJ2-5.

V lost 1 base and J lost 1, with 9 bases in between. Germline CDR1 LGHDT, CDR2 YNNKEL (reference sequence). The CDR3 runs to 15 residues. Assembly of TCR beta libraries relied on iRepertoire HTBI primers together with Arm-PCR of CDR3 regions. Original methodology: The samples included 60 to 65 TRBV and over 13 TRBJ segments. One entry per CDR3 protein results from TCRdb running MiXCR on the multiplex PCR reads. The V and J calls and clone size come from TCRdb's table, not from the authors' own analysis. The sample lists around 500,000 distinct CDR3 sequences; less than 25% were seen once. The time point was: persistent/refractory GD, antithyroid drugs over 5 years with positive TRAb. The TCR library was made from RNA that had been extracted from PBMCs in TRIzol. This clonotype was counted once. Its specificity is unknown.

The sample was peripheral blood mononuclear cells (PBMCs), taken when the disease was refractory, from a patient treated with antithyroid drugs. The TCR comes from a female donor with Graves disease. The genes are TRBV3-1 and TRBJ2-3, with D possibly being TRBD2 (6 bases). For the CDR3, the DNA is TGTGCCAGCAGCCAAGGGAGGGTCGGCACAGATACGCAGTATTTT. It encodes CASSQGRVGTDTQYF.